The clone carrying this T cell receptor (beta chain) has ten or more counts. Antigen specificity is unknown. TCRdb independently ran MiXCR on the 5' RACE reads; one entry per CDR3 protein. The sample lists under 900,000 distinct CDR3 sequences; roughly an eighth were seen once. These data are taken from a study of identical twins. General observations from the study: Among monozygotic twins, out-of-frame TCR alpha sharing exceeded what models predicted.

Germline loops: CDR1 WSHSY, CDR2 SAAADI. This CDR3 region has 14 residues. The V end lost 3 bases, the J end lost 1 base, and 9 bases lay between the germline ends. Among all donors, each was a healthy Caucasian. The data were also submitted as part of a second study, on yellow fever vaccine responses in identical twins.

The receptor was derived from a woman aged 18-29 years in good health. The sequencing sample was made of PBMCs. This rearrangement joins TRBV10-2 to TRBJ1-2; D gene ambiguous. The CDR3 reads CASSDSGLNYGYTF. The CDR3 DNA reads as TGCGCCAGCAGTGATAGCGGACTTAACTATGGCTACACCTTC.